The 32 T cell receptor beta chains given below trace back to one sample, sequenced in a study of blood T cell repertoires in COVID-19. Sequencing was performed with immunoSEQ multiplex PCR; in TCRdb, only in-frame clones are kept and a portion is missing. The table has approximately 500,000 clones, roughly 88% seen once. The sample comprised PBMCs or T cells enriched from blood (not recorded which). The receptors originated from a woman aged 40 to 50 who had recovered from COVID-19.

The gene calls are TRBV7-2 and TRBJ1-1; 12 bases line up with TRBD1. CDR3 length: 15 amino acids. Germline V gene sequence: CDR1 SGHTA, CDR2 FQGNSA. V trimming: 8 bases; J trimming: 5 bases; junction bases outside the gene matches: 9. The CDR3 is CASGGTGGRRTEAFF. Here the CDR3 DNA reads TGTGCCAGCGGGGGGACAGGGGGCCGACGGACTGAAGCTTTCTTT. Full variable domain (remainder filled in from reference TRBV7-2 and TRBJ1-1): GAGVSQSPSNKVTEKGKDVELRCDPISGHTALYWYRQSLGQGLEFLIYFQGNSAPDKSGLPSDRFSAERTGGSVSTLTIQRTQQEDSAVYLCASGGTGGRRTEAFFGQGTRLTVV.

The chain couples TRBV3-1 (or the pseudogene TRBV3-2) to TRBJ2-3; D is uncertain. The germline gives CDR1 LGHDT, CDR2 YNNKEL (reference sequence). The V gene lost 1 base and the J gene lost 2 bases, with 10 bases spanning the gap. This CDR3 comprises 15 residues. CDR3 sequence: CASSQVAGSTDTQYF. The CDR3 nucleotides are TGTGCCAGCAGCCAAGTCGCCGGTTCCACAGATACGCAGTATTTT.

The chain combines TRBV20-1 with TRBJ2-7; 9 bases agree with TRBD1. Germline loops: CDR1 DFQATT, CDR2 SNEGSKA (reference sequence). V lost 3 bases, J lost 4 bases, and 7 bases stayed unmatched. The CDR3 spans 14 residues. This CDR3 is CSASFTGTGYEQYF. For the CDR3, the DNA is TGCAGTGCTAGTTTCACCGGGACAGGGTACGAGCAGTACTTC.

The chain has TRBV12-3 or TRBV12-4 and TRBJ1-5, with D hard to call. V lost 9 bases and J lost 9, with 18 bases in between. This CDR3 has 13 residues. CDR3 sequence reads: CASSQDYEGPQHF. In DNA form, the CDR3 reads TGTGCCAGTTCTCAGGACTACGAGGGGCCCCAGCATTTT.

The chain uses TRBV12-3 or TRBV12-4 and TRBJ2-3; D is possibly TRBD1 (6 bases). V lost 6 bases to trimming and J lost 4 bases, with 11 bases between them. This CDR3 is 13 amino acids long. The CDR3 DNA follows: TGTGCCAGCAGGAGGGGGATCGCAGATACGCAGTATTTT. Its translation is CASRRGIADTQYF.

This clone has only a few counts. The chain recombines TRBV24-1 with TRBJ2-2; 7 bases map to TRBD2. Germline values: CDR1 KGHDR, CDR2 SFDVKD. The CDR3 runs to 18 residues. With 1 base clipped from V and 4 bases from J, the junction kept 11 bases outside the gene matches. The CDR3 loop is CATSDFSSWEGPTGELFF. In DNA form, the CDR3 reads TGTGCCACCAGTGATTTCTCCTCTTGGGAGGGCCCCACCGGGGAGCTGTTTTTT.

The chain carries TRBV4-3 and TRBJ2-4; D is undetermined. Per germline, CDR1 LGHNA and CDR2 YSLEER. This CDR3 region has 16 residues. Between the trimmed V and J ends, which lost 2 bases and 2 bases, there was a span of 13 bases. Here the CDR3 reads CASSQLHQATKNIQYF. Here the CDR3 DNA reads TGCGCCAGCAGCCAACTCCACCAAGCCACCAAAAACATTCAGTACTTC.

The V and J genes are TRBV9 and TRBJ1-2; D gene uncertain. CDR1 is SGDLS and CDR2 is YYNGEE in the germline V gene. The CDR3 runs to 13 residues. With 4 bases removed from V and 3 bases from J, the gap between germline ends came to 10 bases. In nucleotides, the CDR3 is TGTGCCAGCAGCCCCTGGGGAGACTATGGCTACACCTTC. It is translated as CASSPWGDYGYTF.

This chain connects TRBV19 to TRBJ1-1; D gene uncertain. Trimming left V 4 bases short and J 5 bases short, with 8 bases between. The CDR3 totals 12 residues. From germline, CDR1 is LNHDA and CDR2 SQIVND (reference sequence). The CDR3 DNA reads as TGTGCCAGTAGTAGCCGGGGAACTGAAGCTTTCTTT. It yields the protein CASSSRGTEAFF.

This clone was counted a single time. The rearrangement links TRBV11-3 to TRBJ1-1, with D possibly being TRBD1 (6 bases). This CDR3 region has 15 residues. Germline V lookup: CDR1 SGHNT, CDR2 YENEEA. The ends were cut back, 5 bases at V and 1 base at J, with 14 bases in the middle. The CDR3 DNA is TGTGCCAGCAGCGCACCCGAGACAGGGAACACTGAAGCTTTCTTT. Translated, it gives CASSAPETGNTEAFF.

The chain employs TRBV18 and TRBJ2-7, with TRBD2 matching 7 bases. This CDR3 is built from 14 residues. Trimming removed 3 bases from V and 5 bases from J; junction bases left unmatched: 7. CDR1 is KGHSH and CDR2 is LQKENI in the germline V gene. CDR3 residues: CASSPARENHEQYF. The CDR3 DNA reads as TGTGCCAGCTCACCCGCGCGGGAGAACCACGAGCAGTACTTC.

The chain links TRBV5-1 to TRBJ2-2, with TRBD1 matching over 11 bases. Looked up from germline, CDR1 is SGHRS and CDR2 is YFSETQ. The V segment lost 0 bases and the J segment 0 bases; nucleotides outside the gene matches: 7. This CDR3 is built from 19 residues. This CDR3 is CASSLAGTGGPTNTGELFF. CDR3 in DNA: TGCGCCAGCAGCTTGGCCGGGACAGGGGGGCCTACGAACACCGGGGAGCTGTTTTTT.

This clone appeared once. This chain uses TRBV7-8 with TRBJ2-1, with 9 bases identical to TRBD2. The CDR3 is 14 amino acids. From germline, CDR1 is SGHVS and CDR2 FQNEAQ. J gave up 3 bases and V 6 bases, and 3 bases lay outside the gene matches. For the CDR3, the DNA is TGTGCCAGCAGGCGGGAGGGAAGCTACAATGAGCAGTTCTTC. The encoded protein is CASRREGSYNEQFF.

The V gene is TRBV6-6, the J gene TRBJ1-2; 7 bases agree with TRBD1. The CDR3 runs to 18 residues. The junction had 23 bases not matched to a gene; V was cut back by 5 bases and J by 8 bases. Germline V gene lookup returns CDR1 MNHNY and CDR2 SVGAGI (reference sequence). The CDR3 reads CASSPSSGTVGPMRGYTF. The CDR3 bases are TGTGCCAGCAGTCCATCCTCCGGGACAGTTGGACCTATGAGGGGCTACACCTTC.

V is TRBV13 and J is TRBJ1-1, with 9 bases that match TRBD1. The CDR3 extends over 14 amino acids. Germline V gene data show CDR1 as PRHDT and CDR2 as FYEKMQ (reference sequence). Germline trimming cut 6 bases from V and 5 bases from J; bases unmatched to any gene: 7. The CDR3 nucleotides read TGTGCCAGCAGTCCCACAGGGGGCAGGACTGAAGCTTTCTTT. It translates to CASSPTGGRTEAFF.

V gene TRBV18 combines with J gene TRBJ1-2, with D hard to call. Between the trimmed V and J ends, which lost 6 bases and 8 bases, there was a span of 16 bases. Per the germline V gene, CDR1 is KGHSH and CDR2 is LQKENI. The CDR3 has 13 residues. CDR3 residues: CASSADVTEGYTF. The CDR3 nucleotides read TGTGCCAGCTCTGCAGACGTGACGGAGGGCTACACCTTC.

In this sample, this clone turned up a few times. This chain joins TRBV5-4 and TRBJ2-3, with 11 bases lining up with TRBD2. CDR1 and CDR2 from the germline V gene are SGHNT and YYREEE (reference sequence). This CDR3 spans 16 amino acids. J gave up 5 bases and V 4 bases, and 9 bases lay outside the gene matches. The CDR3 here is CASSATLAGAVDTQYF. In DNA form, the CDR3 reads TGTGCCAGCAGCGCAACACTAGCGGGAGCAGTAGATACGCAGTATTTT.

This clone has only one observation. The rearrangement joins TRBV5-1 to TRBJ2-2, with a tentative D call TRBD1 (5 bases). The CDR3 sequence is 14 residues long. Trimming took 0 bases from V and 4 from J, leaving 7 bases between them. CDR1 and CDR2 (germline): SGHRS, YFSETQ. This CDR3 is CASSLATGTGELFF. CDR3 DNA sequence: TGCGCCAGCAGCTTGGCTACAGGCACCGGGGAGCTGTTTTTT. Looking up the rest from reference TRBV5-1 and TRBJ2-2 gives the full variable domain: KAGVTQTPRYLIKTRGQQVTLSCSPISGHRSVSWYQQTPGQGLQFLFEYFSETQRNKGNFPGRFSGRQFSNSRSEMNVSTLELGDSALYLCASSLATGTGELFFGEGSRLTVL.

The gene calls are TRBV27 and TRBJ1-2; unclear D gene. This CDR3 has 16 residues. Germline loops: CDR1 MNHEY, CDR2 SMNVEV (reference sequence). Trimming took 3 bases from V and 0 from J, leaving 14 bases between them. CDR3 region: CASSFLRRGANYGYTF. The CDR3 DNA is TGTGCCAGCAGTTTCCTCCGCCGGGGAGCTAACTATGGCTACACCTTC.

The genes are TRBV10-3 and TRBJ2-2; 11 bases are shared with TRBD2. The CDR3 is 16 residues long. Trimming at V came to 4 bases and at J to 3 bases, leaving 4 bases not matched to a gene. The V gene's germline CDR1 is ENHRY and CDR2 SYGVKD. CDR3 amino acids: CAISALAGGYTGELFF. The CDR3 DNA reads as TGTGCCATCAGTGCGCTAGCGGGAGGCTACACCGGGGAGCTGTTTTTT.

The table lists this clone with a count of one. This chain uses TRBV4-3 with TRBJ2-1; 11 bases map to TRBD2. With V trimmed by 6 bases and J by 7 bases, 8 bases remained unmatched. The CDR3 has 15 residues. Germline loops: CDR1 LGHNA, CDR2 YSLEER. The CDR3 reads CASRDRLAGLNEQFF. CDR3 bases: TGCGCCAGCAGGGACCGACTAGCGGGATTGAATGAGCAGTTCTTC.

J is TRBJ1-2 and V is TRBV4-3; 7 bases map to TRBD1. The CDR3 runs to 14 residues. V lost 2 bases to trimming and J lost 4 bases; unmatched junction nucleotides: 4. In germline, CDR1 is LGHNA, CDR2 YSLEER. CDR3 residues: CASSQLGQVYGYTF. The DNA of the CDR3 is TGCGCCAGCAGCCAACTCGGACAGGTCTATGGCTACACCTTC.

The CDR3 sequence: CASRRVGTDTQYF. The CDR3 bases are TGTGCCAGCAGGAGGGTGGGCACAGATACGCAGTATTTT. This chain uses TRBV2 with TRBJ2-3; D is possibly TRBD2 (5 bases). In germline, CDR1 is SNHLY, CDR2 FYNNEI. Trimming stripped 6 bases from V and 1 base from J, with 8 bases between. CDR3 length: 13 amino acids.

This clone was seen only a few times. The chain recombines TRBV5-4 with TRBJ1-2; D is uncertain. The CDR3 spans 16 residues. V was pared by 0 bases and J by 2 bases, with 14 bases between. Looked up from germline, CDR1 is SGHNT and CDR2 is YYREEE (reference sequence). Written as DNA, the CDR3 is TGTGCCAGCAGCTTGGGCCTCTTAGATATCAACTATGGCTACACCTTC. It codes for CASSLGLLDINYGYTF.

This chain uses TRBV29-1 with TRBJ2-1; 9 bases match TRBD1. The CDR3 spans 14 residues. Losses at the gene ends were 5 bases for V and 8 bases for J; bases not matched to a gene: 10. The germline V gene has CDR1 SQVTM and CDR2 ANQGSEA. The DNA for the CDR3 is TGCAGCGTTAAGCCACAGGGGGCGATTGATGAGCAGTTCTTC. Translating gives CSVKPQGAIDEQFF.

CDR3 bases: TGTGCCAGCTCAGAGCCCCAGGGGAGCGCCTATAATTCACCCCTCCACTTT. Amino acids: CASSEPQGSAYNSPLHF. This chain links TRBV18 with TRBJ1-6; D may be TRBD1 (6 bases). CDR3 length: 17 amino acids. Per the germline V gene, CDR1 is KGHSH and CDR2 is LQKENI. Trimming took 5 bases from V and 2 from J, leaving 16 bases between them.

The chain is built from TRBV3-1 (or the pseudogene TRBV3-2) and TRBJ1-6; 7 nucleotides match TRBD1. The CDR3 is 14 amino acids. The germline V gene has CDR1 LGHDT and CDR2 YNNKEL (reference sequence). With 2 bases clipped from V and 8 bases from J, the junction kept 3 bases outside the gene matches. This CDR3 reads CASSQRTGDSPLHF. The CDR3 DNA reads TGTGCCAGCAGCCAAAGGACAGGTGATTCACCCCTCCACTTT.

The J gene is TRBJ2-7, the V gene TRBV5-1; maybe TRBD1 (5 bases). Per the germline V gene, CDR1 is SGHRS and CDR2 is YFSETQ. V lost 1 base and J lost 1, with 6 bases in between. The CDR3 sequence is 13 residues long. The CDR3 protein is CASSLYRSYEQYF. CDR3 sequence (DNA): TGCGCCAGCAGCTTGTACAGGTCCTACGAGCAGTACTTC.

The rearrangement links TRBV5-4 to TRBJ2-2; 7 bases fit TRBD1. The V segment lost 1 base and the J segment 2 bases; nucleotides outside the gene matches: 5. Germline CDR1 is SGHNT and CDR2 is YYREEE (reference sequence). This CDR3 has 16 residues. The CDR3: CASSLRTGSNTGELFF. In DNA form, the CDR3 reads TGTGCCAGCAGCTTGAGGACAGGTTCAAACACCGGGGAGCTGTTTTTT. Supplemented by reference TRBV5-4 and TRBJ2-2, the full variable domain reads ETGVTQSPTHLIKTRGQQVTLRCSSQSGHNTVSWYQQALGQGPQFIFQYYREEENGRGNFPPRFSGLQFPNYSSELNVNALELDDSALYLCASSLRTGSNTGELFFGEGSRLTVL.

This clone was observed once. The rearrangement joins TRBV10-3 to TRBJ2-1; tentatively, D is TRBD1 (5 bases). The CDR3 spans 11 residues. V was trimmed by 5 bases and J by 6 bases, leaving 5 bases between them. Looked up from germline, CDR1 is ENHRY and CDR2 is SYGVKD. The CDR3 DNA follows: TGTGCCATCAGTCAGGGCAATGAGCAGTTCTTC. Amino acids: CAISQGNEQFF.

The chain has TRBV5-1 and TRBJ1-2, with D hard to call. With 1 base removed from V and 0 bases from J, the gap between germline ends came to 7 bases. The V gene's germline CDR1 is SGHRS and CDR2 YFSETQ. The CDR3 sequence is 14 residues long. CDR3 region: CASSLTVSNYGYTF. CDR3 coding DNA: TGCGCCAGCAGCTTGACGGTATCTAACTATGGCTACACCTTC. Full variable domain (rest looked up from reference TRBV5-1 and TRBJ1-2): KAGVTQTPRYLIKTRGQQVTLSCSPISGHRSVSWYQQTPGQGLQFLFEYFSETQRNKGNFPGRFSGRQFSNSRSEMNVSTLELGDSALYLCASSLTVSNYGYTFGSGTRLTVV.

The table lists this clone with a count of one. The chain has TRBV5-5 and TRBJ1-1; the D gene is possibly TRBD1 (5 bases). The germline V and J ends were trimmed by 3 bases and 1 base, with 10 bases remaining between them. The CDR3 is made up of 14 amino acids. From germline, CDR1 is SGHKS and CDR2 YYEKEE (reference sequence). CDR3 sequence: CASSYGHTNTEAFF. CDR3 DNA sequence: TGTGCCAGCAGCTATGGACACACGAACACTGAAGCTTTCTTT.